This TCR beta chain emerged from a study of blood T cells in healthy people across ages. The CDR3 consists of 15 residues. Germline V gene data show CDR1 as MNHNY and CDR2 as SVGAGI (reference sequence). This clonotype was recorded only once. Then a second PCR, running about 7 to 11 cycles, was carried out with a sample-barcoded 5' primer and a J-beta primer mix. Every single cDNA molecule received a tag from a template-switch adaptor with 12 random nucleotides. Per-sample output comprised a minimum of 2.5 million paired-end reads containing CDR3. TCRdb re-called the 5' RACE reads through MiXCR, storing one row per CDR3 protein. The data show roughly 830,000 distinct CDR3 sequences, with less than 80% seen just once and roughly 25% held by the top ten.

Sample: blood. The TCR originated in a young man in good health. The V gene is TRBV6-6, the J gene TRBJ2-7; possibly TRBD2 for D (5 bases). The J call may be faulty, since TRBJ2-5 better matches the DNA end. The CDR3 is CASSYSRGSFETQYF. CDR3 sequence (DNA): TGTGCCAGCAGTTACTCTCGGGGAAGCTTTGAGACCCAGTACTTC.